This T cell receptor beta chain emerged from a study of T cell repertoires in cytomegalovirus infection. TCRdb independently ran MiXCR on the reads; one entry per CDR3 protein. The sample includes about 220,000 distinct CDR3 sequences, roughly two fifths seen only once; the top ten take 55% to 70%. A word on this clonotype: Its antigen is not identified.

Source: CD8+ T cells from cultured PBMCs, taken from culture after CMV antigen stimulation. The TCR sequence derives from a human donor in good health (CMV status not recorded). Some clones in this sample may be carry-over from other donors' samples.

CDR3 nucleotide sequence: TGTGCCAGCAGTTTACGTCCGGGAGAAAGAGACGAGCAGTACTTC. Translation gives CASSLRPGERDEQYF. This chain connects TRBV27 to TRBJ2-7; perhaps TRBD2 as D (6 bases). CDR1 is MNHEY, CDR2 SMNVEV, per germline (reference sequence). Trimming left V 2 bases short and J 5 bases short, with 16 bases between. This CDR3 has 15 amino acids.